The clone carrying this TCR beta chain has just a few counts. The antigen is not known. The authors took PBMCs from 10 ml fresh peripheral blood. V was shortened by 7 bases and J by 3 bases, with 13 bases between the two germline ends. This CDR3 has 13 residues. The germline CDR1 and CDR2 sequences are DFQATT and SNEGSKA (reference sequence). Researchers amplified the TCR beta CDR3 regions from RNA transcripts. RT-PCR in the first round (using the HTBI primer set) targeted the TCR CDR3. Each CDR3 protein is one row after TCRdb ran MiXCR on the multiplex PCR reads. Here the sample spans hundreds of thousands of distinct CDR3 sequences, about 19% being singletons. This entry comes from a study of T cells in Graves' hyperthyroidism and ophthalmopathy. Broader study findings: A model of 13 V-J pairs discriminated ophthalmopathy from stable hyperthyroidism. Progression to ophthalmopathy was predicted a median of approximately seven months early.

The TCR was taken from a middle-aged man with Graves' ophthalmopathy. Sequenced input: blood. The rearrangement uses TRBV20-1 and TRBJ1-5; D unclear. CDR3 region: CSVGTDYNQPQHF. CDR3 nucleotides: TGCAGTGTCGGTACGGATTACAATCAGCCCCAGCATTTT.